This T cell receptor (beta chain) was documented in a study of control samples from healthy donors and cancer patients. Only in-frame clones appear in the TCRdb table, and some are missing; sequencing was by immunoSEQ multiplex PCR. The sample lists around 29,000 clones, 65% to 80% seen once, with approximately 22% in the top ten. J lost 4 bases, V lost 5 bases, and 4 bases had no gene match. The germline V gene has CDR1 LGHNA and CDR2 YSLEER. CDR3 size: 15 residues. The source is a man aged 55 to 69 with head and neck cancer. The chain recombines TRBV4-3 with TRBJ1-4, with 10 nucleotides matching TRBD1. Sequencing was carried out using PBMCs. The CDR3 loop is CASSNDRGHNEKLFF. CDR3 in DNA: TGCGCCAGCAGCAACGACAGGGGGCATAATGAAAAACTGTTTTTT.